This TCR beta chain was sequenced during a study of post-analysis software for immune sequencing data. Study findings and constraints: With TRBV5-6, TRBV5-1 and TRBV20-1 included, roughly five TRBV segments were more frequent in patients than in controls. F measure showed strong co-clustering of same-batch samples. Compared with controls, patients showed significantly lower normalized Chao1 diversity.

The length of the CDR3 is 17 residues. Germline loops: CDR1 SNHLY, CDR2 FYNNEI. Trimming at V came to 3 bases and at J to 4 bases, leaving 7 bases not matched to a gene. The authors incorporated unique molecular identifiers into the TCR beta cDNA libraries. TCRdb itself ran the PCR reads through MiXCR, one entry per CDR3 protein. In the table there are 750,000 to 900,000 distinct CDR3 sequences, about 43% of which are singletons. As concerns this clonotype: Its specificity is unknown.

This TCR derives from a girl aged 5-17 years with multiple sclerosis. The rearrangement joins TRBV2 to TRBJ2-1; 12 nucleotides agree with TRBD2. The specimen sequenced was blood. CDR3 in amino acids: CASSEFAGLAGYNEQFF. The CDR3 coding sequence is TGTGCCAGCAGTGAGTTCGCGGGACTAGCGGGTTACAATGAGCAGTTCTTC.